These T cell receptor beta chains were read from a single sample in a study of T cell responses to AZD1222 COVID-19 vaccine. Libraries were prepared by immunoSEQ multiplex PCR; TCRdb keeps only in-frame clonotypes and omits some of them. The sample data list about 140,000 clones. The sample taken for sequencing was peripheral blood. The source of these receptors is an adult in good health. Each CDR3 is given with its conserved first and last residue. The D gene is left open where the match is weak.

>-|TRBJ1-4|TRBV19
CASSEARAEKLFF
TGTGCCAGTAGTGAGGCCCGGGCTGAAAAACTGTTTTTT
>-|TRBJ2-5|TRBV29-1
CSVAGSVKAQETQYF
TGCAGCGTTGCCGGTTCGGTGAAAGCACAAGAGACCCAGTACTTC
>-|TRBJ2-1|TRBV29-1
CSLVGGLF
TGCAGCCTTGTGGGGGGGCTCTTC
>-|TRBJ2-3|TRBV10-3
CAISESGSTRTDTQYF
TGTGCCATCAGTGAGTCGGGGTCAACCAGGACAGATACGCAGTATTTT
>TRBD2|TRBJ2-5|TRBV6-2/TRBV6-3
CASSYTSGGALETQYF
TGTGCCAGCAGTTACACTAGCGGGGGGGCCCTGGAGACCCAGTACTTC
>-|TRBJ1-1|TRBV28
CASSTPHREGGTEAFF
TGTGCCAGCAGTACCCCTCACAGGGAGGGGGGCACTGAAGCTTTCTTT
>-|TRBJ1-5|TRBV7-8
CASSLAGTTNQPQHF
TGTGCCAGCAGCTTAGCTGGGACGACCAATCAGCCCCAGCATTTT
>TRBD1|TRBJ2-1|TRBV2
CASSERGRRYNEQFF
TGTGCCAGCAGTGAAAGGGGGCGCCGGTACAATGAGCAGTTCTTC
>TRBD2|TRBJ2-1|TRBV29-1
CSHRAGGNEQFF
TGCAGCCATCGTGCGGGGGGAAACGAGCAGTTCTTC
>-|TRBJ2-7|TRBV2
CASSEGTGGGEQYF
TGTGCCAGCAGTGAAGGAACGGGGGGCGGCGAGCAGTACTTC
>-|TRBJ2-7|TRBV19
CASSPEVGSYEQYF
TGTGCCAGTAGCCCGGAAGTCGGCTCCTACGAGCAGTACTTC
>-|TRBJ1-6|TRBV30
CAWSLRGSTASSYNSPLHF
TGTGCCTGGAGTTTAAGGGGGTCAACGGCGAGCTCCTATAATTCACCCCTCCACTTT
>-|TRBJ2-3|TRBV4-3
CASSQDFGGGRKDTQYF
TGCGCCAGCAGCCAAGATTTTGGGGGGGGGCGTAAGGATACGCAGTATTTT
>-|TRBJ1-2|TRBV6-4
CASIPPSNREGYGYTF
TGTGCCAGCATTCCACCCAGCAACAGGGAGGGCTATGGCTACACCTTC
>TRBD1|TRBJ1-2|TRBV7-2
CASTYNGDRGLYGYTF
TGTGCCAGCACTTACAACGGGGACAGGGGACTCTATGGCTACACCTTC
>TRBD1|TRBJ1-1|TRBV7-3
CASSPRGPTEAFF
TGTGCCAGCAGCCCCAGGGGGCCGACTGAAGCTTTCTTT
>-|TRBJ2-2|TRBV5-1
CASTILGGTNTGELFF
TGCGCCAGCACCATCTTGGGGGGAACGAACACCGGGGAGCTGTTTTTT
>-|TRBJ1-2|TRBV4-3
CASSQERGASGYTF
TGCGCCAGCAGCCAAGAACGGGGAGCAAGTGGCTACACCTTC
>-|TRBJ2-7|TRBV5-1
CASSLQAGTEQYF
TGCGCCAGCAGCTTGCAGGCGGGGACCGAGCAGTACTTC
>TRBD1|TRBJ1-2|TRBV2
CASSAVQGHYGYTF
TGTGCCAGCAGTGCGGTACAGGGGCACTATGGCTACACCTTC
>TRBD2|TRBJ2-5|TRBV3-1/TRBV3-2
CASSRSPGLAQETQYF
TGTGCCAGCAGCCGATCCCCGGGACTAGCGCAAGAGACCCAGTACTTC
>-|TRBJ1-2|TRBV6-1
CASSESGEAPGYTF
TGTGCCAGCAGTGAAAGTGGAGAGGCCCCAGGCTACACCTTC
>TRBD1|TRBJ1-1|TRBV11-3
CASSHQEGAGAFF
TGTGCCAGCAGCCACCAGGAGGGGGCTGGAGCTTTCTTT
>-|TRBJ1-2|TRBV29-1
CSAHSRSTRREMPDYGYTF
TGCAGCGCCCATTCTCGATCTACGAGGCGAGAGATGCCGGACTATGGCTACACCTTC
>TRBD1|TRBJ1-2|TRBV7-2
CASSLVGTGQAGYTF
TGTGCCAGCAGCTTAGTAGGGACAGGGCAGGCTGGCTACACCTTC
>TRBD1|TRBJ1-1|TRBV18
CASSQPGQGNTEAFF
TGTGCCAGCTCACAACCGGGACAGGGGAACACTGAAGCTTTCTTT
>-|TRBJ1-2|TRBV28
CASSFPGWWLGYTF
TGTGCCAGCAGTTTCCCTGGCTGGTGGTTGGGCTACACCTTC
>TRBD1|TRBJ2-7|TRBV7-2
CASSLQGASGEQYF
TGTGCCAGCAGCTTACAGGGGGCTTCGGGGGAGCAGTACTTC
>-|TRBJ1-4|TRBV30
CAWSGQPNEKLFF
TGTGCCTGGAGTGGGCAGCCAAATGAAAAACTGTTTTTT
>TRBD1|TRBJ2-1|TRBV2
CASSESQQGWKQFF
TGTGCCAGCAGTGAGTCCCAACAGGGGTGGAAACAGTTCTTC
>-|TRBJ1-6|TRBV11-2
CASSLGDGYNSPLHF
TGTGCCAGCAGCTTGGGGGATGGCTATAATTCACCCCTCCACTTT
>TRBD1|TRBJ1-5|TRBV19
CASTTDRINQPQHF
TGTGCCAGTACTACGGACAGGATCAATCAGCCCCAGCATTTT
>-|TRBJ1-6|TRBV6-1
CASSEEGDRTYNSPLHF
TGTGCCAGCAGTGAAGAGGGGGATAGAACCTATAATTCACCCCTCCACTTT
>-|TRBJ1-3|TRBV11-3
CASRSGASGNTIYF
TGTGCCAGCAGATCAGGAGCCTCTGGAAACACCATATATTTT
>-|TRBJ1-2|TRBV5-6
CASSPPEGIYYGYTF
TGTGCCAGCAGCCCCCCGGAGGGGATTTACTATGGCTACACCTTC
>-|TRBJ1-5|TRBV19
CASSTTEDQPQHF
TGTGCCAGTAGTACGACAGAGGATCAGCCCCAGCATTTT
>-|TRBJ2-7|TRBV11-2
CASSLDLGAQYF
TGTGCCAGCAGCTTAGATTTAGGGGCGCAGTACTTC
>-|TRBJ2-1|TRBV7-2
CASSFGLTYNEQFF
TGTGCCAGCAGCTTCGGGCTGACCTACAATGAGCAGTTCTTC
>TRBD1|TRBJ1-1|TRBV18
CASSPLTRTGHTEAFF
TGTGCCAGCTCACCCCTTACACGGACAGGGCACACTGAAGCTTTCTTT
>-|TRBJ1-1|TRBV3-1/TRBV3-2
CASTRQNTEAFF
TGTGCCAGCACCCGACAAAACACTGAAGCTTTCTTT
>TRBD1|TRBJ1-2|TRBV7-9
CASSLAGQGNGYTF
TGTGCCAGCAGCTTAGCGGGACAGGGTAATGGCTACACCTTC
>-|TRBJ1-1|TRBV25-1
CASSDPLGDMGTEAFF
TGTGCCAGCAGTGATCCGCTGGGAGATATGGGCACTGAAGCTTTCTTT
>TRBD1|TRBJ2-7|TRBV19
CASSLRDRGYEQYF
TGTGCCAGTAGTCTCCGGGACAGGGGATACGAGCAGTACTTC
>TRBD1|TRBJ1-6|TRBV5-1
CASSLQGDNSPLHF
TGCGCCAGCAGCTTACAGGGGGATAATTCACCCCTCCACTTT
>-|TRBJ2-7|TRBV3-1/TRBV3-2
CASSRGPNGEQYF
TGTGCCAGCAGCCGGGGGCCTAACGGCGAGCAGTACTTC
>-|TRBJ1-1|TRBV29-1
CSVEEGQGDTEAFF
TGCAGCGTTGAAGAAGGCCAAGGGGACACTGAAGCTTTCTTT
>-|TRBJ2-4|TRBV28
CASSSGSTLAKNIQYF
TGTGCCAGCAGTTCAGGGTCCACCTTAGCCAAAAACATTCAGTACTTC
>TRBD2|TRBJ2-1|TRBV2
CASSVGSGGPREQFF
TGTGCCAGCAGTGTTGGGTCGGGGGGGCCGAGGGAGCAGTTCTTC
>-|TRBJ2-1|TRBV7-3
CASSSGLDNEQFF
TGTGCCAGCAGCTCAGGACTTGACAATGAGCAGTTCTTC
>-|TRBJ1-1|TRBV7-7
CASSLSGATEAFF
TGTGCCAGCAGCTTATCAGGGGCCACTGAAGCTTTCTTT
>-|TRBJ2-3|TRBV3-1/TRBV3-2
CASSQGKGFFSTDTQYF
TGTGCCAGCAGCCAAGGGAAAGGATTCTTTAGCACAGATACGCAGTATTTT